The T cell receptor beta chain under discussion was sequenced for a study of cytomegalovirus exposure and HLA in healthy donors. The study drew the donors from its roughly 120-subject validation cohort, separate from the approximately 700-subject first cohort. Note on this clone: Antigen: not known.

Study conclusions and caveats: Cytomegalovirus status was reportedly diagnosed by the classifier with high sensitivity and specificity.

The repertoire was sequenced with immunoSEQ multiplex PCR; TCRdb's copy has only in-frame clones and lacks some. The table has about 56,000 clones, more than 90% seen once. V dropped 4 bases and J dropped 6; count of bases not matched to a gene: 11. There are 16 residues in the CDR3. Per the germline V gene, CDR1 is SQVTM and CDR2 is ANQGSEA. This clonotype was obtained from a man aged 18 to 29 in good health and CMV-seronegative. The chain recombines TRBV29-1 with TRBJ1-4; 10 bases map to TRBD1. The sequencing input was PBMCs. CDR3 nucleotide sequence: TGCAGCGTTGGGACGGGACAGGGGCCCTGGGATGAAAAACTGTTTTTT. It specifies CSVGTGQGPWDEKLFF.